This TCR beta chain was observed in a study of pediatric ulcerative colitis. Sequencing depth was up to 500,000 reads per sample. The table came from immunoSEQ multiplex PCR; TCRdb's copy has only in-frame clones and leaves some out. The sample carries approximately 40,000 clones, about 80% recorded once. One to two pinch biopsies were taken from the rectum during colonoscopy. As to this clone: Its antigen is currently unknown.

Study conclusions and caveats: Blood-derived T cells may be present in rectal pinch biopsies.

This CDR3 has 16 amino acids. V was clipped by 2 bases and J by 3 bases, with 16 bases between them. In germline, CDR1 is LNHNV, CDR2 YYDKDF (reference sequence). The specimen sequenced was gut tissue. The TCR comes from a boy younger than 18 with moderate ulcerative colitis. This rearrangement joins TRBV15 to TRBJ2-5, with D perhaps TRBD1 (6 bases). For the CDR3, the DNA is TGTGCCACCAGCAGATCCCAGGGGACCTCGGAAGAGACCCAGTACTTC. This encodes CATSRSQGTSEETQYF.